This TCR beta chain was profiled in a study of Ad26.COV2.S vaccination and SARS-CoV-2 variants. At the level of the study: Doses of Ad26.COV2.S were injected into muscle once or twice, 56 days apart. Study observations and caveats: The TCR breadth and depth analyses may have understated or missed part of the total T cell responses. Comparability of non-spike TCR breadth was observed across vaccine and placebo recipients. Relative to placebo recipients, vaccine recipients exhibited elevated spike-specific TCR breadth.

TCRdb keeps only in-frame clones here, not all; method: immunoSEQ multiplex PCR. The top ten hold 2% to 2.5% of the sample, which has 300,000 to 400,000 clones, about 85% seen once. Treatment in this sample: 15 to 20 received Ad26.COV2.S at low or high dose, single or two shots; about five received placebo; per-sample allocation not given. Material that was analyzed had been drawn on day 63 after the first vaccine or placebo injection. About this clone itself: As yet, its antigen is unknown.

The CDR3 extends over 14 amino acids. The germline CDR1 and CDR2 sequences are LGHDT and YNNKEL (reference sequence). Trimming shortened V by 2 bases and J by 3 bases, and 7 bases separated the two germline ends. The sequence derives from a person aged 18-65 years who received the Ad26.COV2.S COVID-19 vaccine or a placebo. The source was peripheral blood, collected in a trial of Ad26.COV2.S vaccine versus placebo. The chain employs TRBV3-1 (or the pseudogene TRBV3-2) and TRBJ2-2, with unresolved D. The CDR3 DNA reads TGTGCCAGCAGCCAATCCCGGTACACCGGGGAGCTGTTTTTT. Protein: CASSQSRYTGELFF.